The 10 T cell receptor beta chains presented below share a single source sample, sequenced in a study of tumor-infiltrating lymphocytes in primary liver carcinoma. Each 20-30 mg portion of unsorted bulk tissue served as the source for co-extraction of RNA and DNA. Researchers generated TCR beta cDNA from around 510 ng of total RNA, relying on a constant-region primer. It was through three nested multiplex PCR rounds of slightly modified ARM-PCR that TCR beta libraries arose. Rounds one and two of PCR, each of roughly 10 cycles, were primed with TRBV1-TRBV30 forward primers and a C-beta reverse primer. TCRdb reprocessed the multiplex PCR reads with MiXCR, giving one entry per CDR3 protein. The repertoire has more than 95,000 distinct CDR3 sequences, roughly three fifths of them found once; the top ten carry approximately 8.9%. Sequenced sample: liver tumor tissue from sampling region 3. Subset: tumor region T3, left-lateral pole. The origin of the receptors is a woman aged 55-69 years with primary liver carcinoma and hepatitis B virus infection.

The rearrangement joins TRBV4-2 to TRBJ2-7; TRBD2 aligns across 9 bases. After removal of 0 bases from V and 10 bases from J, the junction contained 10 bases not matched to a gene. The CDR3 runs to 15 residues. The germline gives CDR1 LGHNA, CDR2 YNFKEQ. The CDR3 spells CASSQDLAGMSEQYF. The DNA for the CDR3 is TGTGCCAGCAGCCAAGACCTAGCGGGGATGAGCGAACAGTACTTC.

As to this clonotype: The germline gene is not matched at one end of the junction; a read error may be the cause. V usage is TRBV6-1 and J usage is TRBJ2-5; no clear D gene. CDR1 is MNHNS and CDR2 is SASEGT in the germline V gene. The CDR3 covers 18 residues. CDR3 coding DNA: TGTGCCAGCGGTGAAGGCCTTGGACCAGCCCTGTACCAAGAGACCCAGTACTTC. It codes for CASGEGLGPALYQETQYF.

Notes on this clonotype: One junction end does not reproduce the germline sequence, and a read error may be involved. The chain links TRBV11-2 to TRBJ1-4, with D hard to call. The germline V gene encodes CDR1 SGHAT and CDR2 FQNNGV. CDR3 length: 13 residues. The CDR3 coding sequence is TGTGCCAGCAGCTTCCTTCGGGATGGAAAACTGTTCTTT. This translates into CASSFLRDGKLFF.

Only a few counts were recorded for this clonotype. The CDR3 DNA is TGTGCCAGCAGCTTGGACCTTTGGGGAGGAGGCGATCAGCCCCAGCATTTT. It translates to CASSLDLWGGGDQPQHF. The J gene is TRBJ1-5, the V gene TRBV5-5; D is undetermined. Germline assignment: CDR1 SGHKS and CDR2 YYEKEE (reference sequence). The CDR3 length is 17 residues. Trimming took off 0 bases at V and 5 bases at J, with 18 bases between the two ends.

The V call is TRBV11-2, the J call TRBJ1-2; weak D call: TRBD1 (6 bases). CDR3 length: 15 amino acids. V lost 0 bases and J lost 3, with 11 bases in between. Germline CDR1 reads SGHAT; CDR2 reads FQNNGV. The CDR3 coding sequence is TGTGCCAGCAGCTTAGACCCCGGGGGGCACTATGGCTACACCTTC. It encodes CASSLDPGGHYGYTF.

This clonotype is classed as medium-sized. The CDR3 coding sequence is TGTGCCAGCAGCCCCTCGGGGGCTGGGGCCAACGTCCTGACTTTC. Amino acid sequence: CASSPSGAGANVLTF. This rearrangement joins TRBV11-1 to TRBJ2-6; D perhaps matches TRBD2 (6 bases). The CDR3 has 15 amino acids. CDR1 is SGHAT, CDR2 FQDESV, per germline (reference sequence). Deletions cut 5 bases from V and 2 bases from J, with 10 bases between.

As concerns this clonotype: One end of the junction is discordant with germline, which a read error may explain. The V gene is TRBV11-2, the J gene TRBJ2-6; TRBD1 matches 7 bases. This CDR3 spans 15 amino acids. The germline gives CDR1 SGHAT, CDR2 FQNNGV. CDR3 in amino acids: CASNLGGAGANVLSF. Here the CDR3 DNA reads TGTGCCAGCAACTTAGGGGGCGCAGGGGCCAACGTCCTGAGCTTC.

This clonotype was counted at least ten times. This sequence joins TRBV29-1 and TRBJ2-3; D is perhaps TRBD2 (5 bases). Germline V gives CDR1 SQVTM, CDR2 ANQGSEA. The CDR3 covers 11 residues. Trimming took off 3 bases at V and 5 bases at J, with 6 bases between the two ends. The CDR3 sequence is CSVERVDTQYF. Here the CDR3 DNA reads TGCAGCGTTGAGAGGGTAGATACGCAGTATTTT.

About this clonotype itself: Its ends do not fully match the called genes, so a read error is possible. The chain joins TRBV11-2 to TRBJ2-1; TRBD2 might be the D (6 bases). The CDR3 consists of 13 residues. In germline, CDR1 is SGHAT, CDR2 FQNNGV. The CDR3 sequence is CTSSLLRENEQFF. DNA of the CDR3: TGTACCAGCAGCCTCCTACGGGAGAATGAGCAGTTCTTC.

Comment on this clonotype: Sequence at one end of the junction differs from germline and may be a read error. The chain combines TRBV7-9 with TRBJ1-1; D is ambiguous. CDR1 is SEHNR and CDR2 is FQNEAQ in the germline V gene (reference sequence). The CDR3 is 14 residues long. In nucleotides, the CDR3 is TGTGTCAGCAGCTTACTCTCTTCGAACACTGAAGCTTTCTTT. Translation gives CVSSLLSSNTEAFF. The full variable domain, completed using reference TRBV7-9 and TRBJ1-1, is DTGVSQNPRHKITKRGQNVTFRCDPISEHNRLYWYRQTLGQGPEFLTYFQNEAQLEKSRLLSDRFSAERPKGSFSTLEIQRTEQGDSAMYLCVSSLLSSNTEAFFGQGTRLTVV.